The source of this TCR beta chain is a study of PD-1 and CTLA-4 blockade in melanoma (dated by TCRdb to 2020 to 2022). Regarding the research as a whole: In patients with melanoma, the researchers looked at the effects of CTLA-4 blockade versus PD-1 blockade on the CD8 T cell response that was melanoma-reactive.

Library construction relied on the immunoSEQ multiplex PCR assay. In TCRdb, the immuneACCESS table is reduced to in-frame sequences with V and J assigned. These tables do not hold every clone; where another copy was compared, an unresolved V gene accounts for under half, and the others remain unexplained. The sample includes 10,000 or so clones, with 82% observed a single time. Under 35% of the sample is in the top ten clones. CDR3 length: 14 amino acids, cysteine to phenylalanine. CDR3 DNA only is kept here, 42 bases in frame from base 1. A distance of 6 bases separates the germline ends of V and J, which lose 2 bases and 2 bases respectively. CDR1 and CDR2, per the germline V gene (reference sequence), are MNHEY and SMNVEV. This clone was observed a single time. The antigen this receptor binds is unknown. One base away there is no much larger clone; base qualities are not given.

Sample: CD8+ T cells from peripheral blood, taken from a patient given anti-PD-1 treatment. This sequence uses TRBV27 and TRBJ2-2, with no D gene named confidently. The clonotype comes from a human donor with melanoma. Read as DNA, the sequence is TGTGCCAGCAGTTTAAACGGAAACACCGGGGAGCTGTTTTTT. Translation gives CASSLNGNTGELFF.